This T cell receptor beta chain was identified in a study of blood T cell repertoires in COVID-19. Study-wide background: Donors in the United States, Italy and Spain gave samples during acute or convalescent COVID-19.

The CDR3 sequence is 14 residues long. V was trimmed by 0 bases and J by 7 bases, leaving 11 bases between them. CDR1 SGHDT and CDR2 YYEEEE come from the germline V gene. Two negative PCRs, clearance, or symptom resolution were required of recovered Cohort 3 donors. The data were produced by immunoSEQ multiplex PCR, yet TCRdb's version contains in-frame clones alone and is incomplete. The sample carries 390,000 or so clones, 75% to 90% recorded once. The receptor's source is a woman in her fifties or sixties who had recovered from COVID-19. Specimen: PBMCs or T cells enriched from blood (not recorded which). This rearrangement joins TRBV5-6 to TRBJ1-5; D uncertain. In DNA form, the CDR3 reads TGTGCCAGCAGCTTGGCATCGGGGATACAGCCCCAGCATTTT. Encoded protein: CASSLASGIQPQHF.